This T cell receptor (beta chain) came from a study of blood T cell repertoires in COVID-19. V shed 4 bases, J shed 0 bases, and the junction held 5 bases outside the gene matches. Looked up from germline, CDR1 is MNHEY and CDR2 is SVGAGI. The CDR3 length is 16 residues. Participants' own reports of clinical history determined their cohort assignment. Donors in Cohort 3 counted as recovered after two negative PCRs, clearance, or symptom resolution. The repertoire was sequenced with immunoSEQ multiplex PCR; TCRdb's copy has only in-frame clones and lacks some. This repertoire shows some 230,000 clones, 70% to 85% found once; its top ten account for roughly 15%.

This sequence originates from a man aged 35 to 55 who had recovered from COVID-19. The source material was PBMCs or T cells enriched from blood (not recorded which). The rearrangement links TRBV6-5 to TRBJ2-1; TRBD2 aligns across 8 bases. The CDR3 protein is CASSSRGGSSYNEQFF. The CDR3, as DNA: TGTGCCAGCAGTTCTCGGGGGGGGAGCTCCTACAATGAGCAGTTCTTC.